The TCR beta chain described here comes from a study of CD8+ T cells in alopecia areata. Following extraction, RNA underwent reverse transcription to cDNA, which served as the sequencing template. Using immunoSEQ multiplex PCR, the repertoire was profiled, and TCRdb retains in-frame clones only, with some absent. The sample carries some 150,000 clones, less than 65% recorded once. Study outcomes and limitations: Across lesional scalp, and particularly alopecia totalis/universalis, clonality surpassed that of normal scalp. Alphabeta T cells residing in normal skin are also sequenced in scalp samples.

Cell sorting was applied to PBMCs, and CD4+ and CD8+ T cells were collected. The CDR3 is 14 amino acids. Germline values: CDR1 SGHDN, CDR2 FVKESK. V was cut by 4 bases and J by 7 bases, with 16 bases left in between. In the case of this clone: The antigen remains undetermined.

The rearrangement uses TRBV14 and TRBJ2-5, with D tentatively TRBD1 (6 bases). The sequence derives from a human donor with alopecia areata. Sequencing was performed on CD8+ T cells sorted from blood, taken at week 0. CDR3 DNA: TGTGCCAGCAGCCCGACAGGATCCTTGGGGACCCAGTACTTC. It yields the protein CASSPTGSLGTQYF.